This TCR beta chain was identified in a study of blood T cell repertoires in COVID-19. Across the whole study: Acute and convalescent COVID-19 samples came from the United States, Italy and Spain. Sample material is recorded as cDNA or gDNA derived from T cells, B-cell-depleted T cells, or PBMCs.

Methods used by the authors: From reference gene primer amplification, estimates of nucleated cell counts were derived. Method: immunoSEQ multiplex PCR; TCRdb's copy keeps in-frame clones and lacks some. The DNA was the basis for D and trimming; V, J and clone size are from that table. The table shows about 100,000 clones, with roughly 85% occurring only once. V shed 6 bases and J 5 bases; nucleotides not matched to a gene: 10. The CDR3 totals 14 residues. Germline lookup yields CDR1 SGDLS and CDR2 YYNGEE. Sequencing input: peripheral blood. This TCR came from a woman in her 70s with active or convalescent COVID-19. V is TRBV9 and J is TRBJ2-7; 8 positions match TRBD1. CDR3 loop: CASTLGRGHDEQYF. For the CDR3, the DNA is TGTGCCAGCACCTTGGGCAGGGGGCACGACGAGCAGTACTTC.